This T cell receptor (beta chain) was identified during a study of CD8 T cells in Susac syndrome. RNA amounts of about 0.45 to 1 ug underwent reverse transcription with random hexamers. In TCRdb, the immunoSEQ multiplex PCR reads were re-called with MiXCR into one record per CDR3 protein. This sample has approximately 120,000 distinct CDR3 sequences, with over 85% found just once. There are 15 residues in the CDR3. Germline assignment: CDR1 SNHLY and CDR2 FYNNEI. V was shortened by 4 bases and J by 0 bases, with 12 bases between the two germline ends. Sequenced sample: CD4+ T cells from PBMCs. This sequence was found in a human donor in good health. The chain combines TRBV2 with TRBJ1-1; D perhaps matches TRBD1 (6 bases). The CDR3 sequence is CASSAGGTLNTEAFF. In nucleotides, the CDR3 is TGTGCCAGCAGTGCAGGCGGGACACTGAACACTGAAGCTTTCTTT.